This T cell receptor (beta chain) was sequenced during a study of Graves' ophthalmopathy and Graves' hyperthyroidism. Trimming left V 10 bases short and J 8 bases short, with 17 bases between. Germline-derived CDR1 and CDR2 are MGHDK and SYGVNS. The CDR3 loop spans 12 amino acids. RNA served as the template for amplifying TCR beta CDR3 regions. Second-round multiplex PCR came after first-round RT-PCR with HTBI primers. TCRdb re-derived calls from the multiplex PCR reads in MiXCR, one entry per CDR3 protein. The sample lists hundreds of thousands of distinct CDR3 sequences; just over 40% were seen once.

Sequenced sample: peripheral blood. This clonotype was obtained from an adult man with Graves' ophthalmopathy. The chain is built from TRBV25-1 and TRBJ1-2, with D perhaps matching TRBD1 (5 bases). The CDR3 loop is CAIPGRGGGYTF. CDR3 bases: TGTGCCATTCCCGGAAGGGGAGGCGGCTACACCTTC.